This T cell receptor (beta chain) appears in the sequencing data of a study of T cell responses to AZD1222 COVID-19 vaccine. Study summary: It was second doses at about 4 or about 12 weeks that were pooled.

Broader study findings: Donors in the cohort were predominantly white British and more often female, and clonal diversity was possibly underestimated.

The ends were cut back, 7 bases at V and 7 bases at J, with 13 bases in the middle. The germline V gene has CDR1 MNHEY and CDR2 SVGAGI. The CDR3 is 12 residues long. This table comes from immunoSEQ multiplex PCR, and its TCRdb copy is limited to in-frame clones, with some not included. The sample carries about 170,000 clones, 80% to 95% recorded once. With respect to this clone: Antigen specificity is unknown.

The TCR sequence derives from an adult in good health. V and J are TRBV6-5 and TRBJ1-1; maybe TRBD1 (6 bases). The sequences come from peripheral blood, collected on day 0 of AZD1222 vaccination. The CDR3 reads CASKRTVGEAFF. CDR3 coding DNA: TGTGCCAGCAAAAGGACAGTCGGTGAAGCTTTCTTT.